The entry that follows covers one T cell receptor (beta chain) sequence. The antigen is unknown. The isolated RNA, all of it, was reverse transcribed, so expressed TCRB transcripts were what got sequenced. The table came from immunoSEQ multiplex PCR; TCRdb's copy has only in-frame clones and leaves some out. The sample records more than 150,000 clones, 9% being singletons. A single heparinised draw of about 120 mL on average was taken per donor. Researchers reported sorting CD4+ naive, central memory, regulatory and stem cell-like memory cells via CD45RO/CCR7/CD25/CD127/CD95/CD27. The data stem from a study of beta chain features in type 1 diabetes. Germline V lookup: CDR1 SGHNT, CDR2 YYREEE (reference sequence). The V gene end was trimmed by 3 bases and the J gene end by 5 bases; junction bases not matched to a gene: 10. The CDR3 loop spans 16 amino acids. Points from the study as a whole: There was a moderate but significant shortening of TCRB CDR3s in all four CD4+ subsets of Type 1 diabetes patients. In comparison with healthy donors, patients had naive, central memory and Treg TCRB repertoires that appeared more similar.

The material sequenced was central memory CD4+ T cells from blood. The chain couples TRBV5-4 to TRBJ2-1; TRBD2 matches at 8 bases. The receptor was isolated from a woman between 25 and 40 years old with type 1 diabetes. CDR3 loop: CASSSGTSGGDNEQFF. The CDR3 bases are TGTGCCAGCAGCTCCGGGACGTCCGGGGGGGACAATGAGCAGTTCTTC. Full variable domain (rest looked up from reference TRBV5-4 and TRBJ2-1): ETGVTQSPTHLIKTRGQQVTLRCSSQSGHNTVSWYQQALGQGPQFIFQYYREEENGRGNFPPRFSGLQFPNYSSELNVNALELDDSALYLCASSSGTSGGDNEQFFGPGTRLTVL.